The T cell receptor beta chain described here comes from a study of post-analysis software for immune sequencing data (dated by TCRdb to 2015 to 2017). For the wider study: Disease courses on record covered relapsing-remitting, secondary progressive and progressive-relapsing multiple sclerosis, though some patients had no subtype annotation. A subset of samples was prepared in parallel using single-end sample barcoding, then pooled and co-amplified after Illumina adapter ligation. The patient repertoires were compared against approximately ten previously published healthy control repertoires obtained from donors aged about 6 to 28 years. Overall results and qualifications from the work: Several TRBV segments, including TRBV5-6, TRBV5-1 and TRBV20-1, were significantly more frequent in patients than controls. The multiple sclerosis patient group was slightly younger than the control group. Strong co-clustering of samples prepared in the same batch was shown by direct clustering with F measure, prompting a batch-effect correction. Multiple sclerosis patients had significantly lower normalized Chao1 diversity than controls, a result that suggests substantial peripheral T-cell clonal expansion.

TCR beta repertoires were profiled from peripheral blood of roughly 13 young patients with multiple sclerosis to demonstrate the VDJtools post-analysis software. The multiple sclerosis patients were children and adolescents ranging in age from roughly 6 to 16 years. The trim is 4 bases for V and 0 bases for J, with a gap of 5 bases between the germline ends. The germline V gene (reference sequence) specifies LGHDT as CDR1 and YNNKEL as CDR2. Reading from cysteine to phenylalanine, the CDR3 counts 13 amino acids. The retained sequence is limited to the CDR3, 39 bases, with the frame set at the first base. Libraries came from PCR. This sample was sequenced with an Illumina HiSeq 2500. Unique molecular identifiers were incorporated into TCR beta cDNA libraries to reduce PCR and sequencing biases. Per 1 to 10 million input T cells, approximately 500,000 cDNA molecules were obtained, such that each molecule approximated one T cell. The patient libraries were prepared and sequenced using the same protocol as the earlier healthy control dataset. Within a given batch, samples were prepared together, multiplexed and sequenced on the same HiSeq lane. As for the authors' bioinformatics: Raw barcoded reads were processed with MIGEC, and single-read molecular identifier groups were discarded before consensus assembly and CDR3 extraction. VDJtools was used for post-analysis of the clonotype tables, and diversity was normalized by down-sampling every dataset to the size of the smallest sample. In repertoire overlap clustering, CDR3 amino acid sequences, but not nucleotide sequences, were matched to correct batch-related cross-sample contamination. TCRdb handled the public reads itself, with Q25 trimming in fastp and clone calling in MiXCR, and kept productive beta chains. Rows matching on CDR3 protein sequence are summarized as one entry with the most common DNA and genes. The V and J calls were not made by the authors but by TCRdb's processing. The table for this sample lists around 700,000 distinct CDR3 sequences; 55% to 60% of them were counted only once. Roughly 12% of the sample belongs to the ten largest clones.

A word on this clonotype: Its antigen target is currently unknown. Nothing much larger sits one base from this clone, and base qualities are not available.

The chain was built from TRBV3-1 and TRBJ2-3, with an unclear D gene assignment. Material: blood. The TCR comes from a girl aged 2 to 10 with multiple sclerosis. The nucleotide sequence is TGTGCCAGCAGCCGGGCGAGCACAGATACGCAGTATTTT. This translates into CASSRASTDTQYF.